This is a list of T cell receptor beta chains from one sample in a study of monozygotic twins with inflammatory bowel disease. TCRdb processed the 5' RACE reads again and assigns one entry to each CDR3 protein, with no DNA. Its clone listing holds about 210,000 distinct CDR3 sequences. Specimen: blood. These TCRs come from a human donor with ulcerative colitis or Crohn's disease, or a healthy co-twin of an affected twin (not recorded which). The CDR3 runs from the conserved cysteine through the conserved F or W. Fields, in order: J gene, V gene, CDR3 protein.

TRBJ2-1 | TRBV11-2 | CASSPRRHNEQFF
TRBJ1-2 | TRBV6-5 | CASSPGQGVGYTF
TRBJ1-3 | TRBV20-1 | CSARDAQGGGNTIYF
TRBJ1-4 | TRBV2 | CASGGIEKLFF
TRBJ1-1 | TRBV6-5 | CASSYRGGTEAFF
TRBJ2-7 | TRBV20-1 | CSAPGLTGQGFDEQYF
TRBJ1-4 | TRBV19 | CASSTTDRHNEKLFF
TRBJ2-7 | TRBV2 | CASRSTGLLYEQYF
TRBJ1-4 | TRBV3-1 | CASSHAPTGATTEKLFF
TRBJ2-1 | TRBV9 | CASSTRQGPYNEQFF
TRBJ1-4 | TRBV5-1 | CASSPDPTEKLFF
TRBJ1-4 | TRBV20-1 | CSAIVLYPDEKLFF
TRBJ2-7 | TRBV20-1 | CSARDSSGGTNYEQYF
TRBJ1-1 | TRBV20-1 | CSALTGEATEAFF
TRBJ2-1 | TRBV6-1 | CASSDRASLREQFF
TRBJ2-7 | TRBV5-6 | CASSLGDEQYF
TRBJ1-1 | TRBV20-1 | CSLARDTYTEAFF
TRBJ2-2 | TRBV7-9 | CASEGQGNTGELFF
TRBJ1-2 | TRBV4-1 | CASTVTGGFNYGYTF
TRBJ1-1 | TRBV7-9 | CASSSSRGRGPSTEAFF
TRBJ2-7 | TRBV7-9 | CASSFQGPYEQYF
TRBJ1-1 | TRBV20-1 | CSGCGTVNTEAFF
TRBJ2-2 | TRBV29-1 | CSARDRGIDTGELFF
TRBJ2-7 | TRBV29-1 | CSVVGQGGYEQYF
TRBJ1-1 | TRBV5-1 | CASSSDRRNTEAFF
TRBJ2-7 | TRBV20-1 | CSARTQEAAQYF
TRBJ2-2 | TRBV3-1 | CASSQGPNTGELFF
TRBJ1-6 | TRBV6-5 | CASSYYGLSYNSPLHF
TRBJ2-3 | TRBV5-1 | CASSLLGQGAADTQYF
TRBJ2-3 | TRBV11-2 | CASSVPGHPRTDTQYF
TRBJ2-1 | TRBV5-1 | CASSLGRLAGGLNEQFF
TRBJ2-7 | TRBV10-1 | CASSDKGEQYF